What follows is one T cell receptor (beta chain) and its context. The germline V gene has CDR1 MNHEY and CDR2 SVGEGT. Unmatched junction bases numbered 6, after V lost 5 bases and J lost 4 bases. The CDR3 consists of 14 residues. These data are taken from a study of blood T cell repertoires in COVID-19. Some clones are missing from TCRdb's copy, which holds only in-frame ones; the method was immunoSEQ multiplex PCR. The table includes 95,000 or so clones, around nine tenths detected once. The specimen was peripheral blood. The receptor was derived from a man aged 80 or over with active or convalescent COVID-19. This chain uses TRBV6-2 or TRBV6-3 with TRBJ1-1, with TRBD1 matching over 8 bases. The CDR3, as DNA: TGTGCCAGCAGTCACGGACAGGGCAGCACTGAAGCTTTCTTT. Protein: CASSHGQGSTEAFF.